Listed below are T cell receptor beta chains from one sample, sequenced in a study of CD8+CD57+ T cells in acquired aplastic anemia. TCRdb redid the calling of the reads with MiXCR, one entry per CDR3 protein. Counted here are a few hundred thousand distinct CDR3 sequences, about 59% occurring once; the ten biggest clones make up approximately 30%. What was sequenced was sorted CD4+, CD8+, or CD8+CD57+ T cells (not recorded which) from PBMCs. These receptors all come from a human donor in good health. CDR3s include the opening cysteine and the closing phenylalanine or tryptophan. Fields, in order: D gene, J gene, clone size, V gene, CDR3 DNA, CDR3 protein. The D gene is left open where the match is weak. Some rows mark clone size as missing; the rest say once, few, many or name a class of expanded clone.

D: TRBD1
J: TRBJ2-3
size: many
V: TRBV4-3
DNA: TGCGCCAGCAGCCAGCGGACAGGATGGCTCACAGATACGCAGTATTTT
CDR3: CASSQRTGWLTDTQYF

D: TRBD1
J: TRBJ1-2
size: NA
V: TRBV12-3/TRBV12-4
DNA: TGTGCCAGCAGTCCGACACGGACAGGGGGCAGTGGCTACACCTTC
CDR3: CASSPTRTGGSGYTF

D: NA
J: TRBJ2-1
size: NA
V: TRBV10-3
DNA: TGTGCCATCAGTGCCGACAGGTCTCTGGGAAATGAGCAGTTCTTC
CDR3: CAISADRSLGNEQFF

D: TRBD2
J: TRBJ2-1
size: NA
V: TRBV15
DNA: TGTGCCACCAGTCATAGCGGGAGCTCCTACAATGAGCAGTTCTTC
CDR3: CATSHSGSSYNEQFF

D: NA
J: TRBJ1-5
size: few
V: TRBV7-2
DNA: TGTGCCAGCAGCTTAACACCGGGAGAGCCCCAGCATTTT
CDR3: CASSLTPGEPQHF

D: TRBD1
J: TRBJ1-1
size: NA
V: TRBV29-1
DNA: TGCAGCGTTGGAAGGGGGCAAAACACTGAAGCTTTCTTT
CDR3: CSVGRGQNTEAFF

D: NA
J: TRBJ1-3
size: NA
V: TRBV29-1
DNA: TGCAGCGTTGAAAGGGGAAACACCATATATTTT
CDR3: CSVERGNTIYF

D: NA
J: TRBJ2-1
size: once
V: TRBV7-8
DNA: TGTGCCAGCAGCCCTAGTCGGGAAGGGCCCCTCTACAATGAGCAGTTCTTC
CDR3: CASSPSREGPLYNEQFF

D: NA
J: TRBJ2-5
size: NA
V: TRBV7-2
DNA: TGTGCCAGCAGCTTAGAAGGGCGCCGGGTAGTGACCCAGTACTTC
CDR3: CASSLEGRRVVTQYF

D: TRBD1
J: TRBJ1-1
size: few
V: TRBV6-1
DNA: TGTGCCAGCAGTGGACAGGGGCGAGAAGCTTTCTTT
CDR3: CASSGQGREAFF

D: TRBD2
J: TRBJ2-5
size: NA
V: TRBV7-3
DNA: TGCGCCAGCAGCTTGGTGGTAGCGGGAGAGGGGACCCAGTACTTC
CDR3: CASSLVVAGEGTQYF

D: NA
J: TRBJ2-7
size: NA
V: TRBV15
DNA: TGTGCCACCAGCAGAGCTGACACCAACGAGCAGTACTTC
CDR3: CATSRADTNEQYF

D: NA
J: TRBJ1-1
size: NA
V: TRBV19
DNA: TGTGCCAGTAGCATGTACACTGAAGCTTTCTTT
CDR3: CASSMYTEAFF

D: NA
J: TRBJ1-4
size: many
V: TRBV9
DNA: TGTGCCAGCAGCGTAGAGGGCCGGACAGTGGCAGGGGAAAAACTGTTTTTT
CDR3: CASSVEGRTVAGEKLFF

D: NA
J: TRBJ2-7
size: few
V: TRBV10-3
DNA: TGTGCCATCAGTGAAGACTTACAAGGCAAGCAGTACTTC
CDR3: CAISEDLQGKQYF

D: NA
J: TRBJ1-2
size: NA
V: TRBV12-3/TRBV12-4
DNA: TGTGCCAGCAGTTTAAATGGCGTGGGTAGCTACACCTTC
CDR3: CASSLNGVGSYTF

D: NA
J: TRBJ2-7
size: NA
V: TRBV29-1
DNA: TGCAGCGTCCAAACCGGGGATTATTACGAGCAGTACTTC
CDR3: CSVQTGDYYEQYF

D: TRBD2
J: TRBJ2-1
size: many
V: TRBV7-9
DNA: TGTGCCAGCAGTCTACTAGCGTCTGGAGAGCAGTTCTTC
CDR3: CASSLLASGEQFF

D: NA
J: TRBJ2-5
size: NA
V: TRBV7-6
DNA: TGTGCCAGCAGCTTATGGGCAGGGGAGACCCAGTACTTC
CDR3: CASSLWAGETQYF

D: NA
J: TRBJ2-7
size: many
V: TRBV9
DNA: TGTGCCAGCAGCAAAGGAGGGGAAGACGAGCAGTACTTC
CDR3: CASSKGGEDEQYF

D: TRBD1
J: TRBJ1-2
size: NA
V: TRBV19
DNA: TGTGCCAGTAGGGACAGGGTCTTTAACTATGGCTACACCTTC
CDR3: CASRDRVFNYGYTF

D: NA
J: TRBJ2-7
size: few
V: TRBV7-2
DNA: TGTGCCAGCGGTCATAGGGGTTTGGGCTACGAGCAGTACTTC
CDR3: CASGHRGLGYEQYF

D: TRBD1
J: TRBJ1-2
size: once
V: TRBV9
DNA: TGTGCCAGCAGCCCATACCCTTGGGACAGCCCAACTAACTATGGCTACACCTTC
CDR3: CASSPYPWDSPTNYGYTF

D: TRBD2
J: TRBJ2-1
size: many
V: TRBV12-3/TRBV12-4
DNA: TGTGCCAGCAGTTACGGCGGGGGGTACAATGAGCAGTTCTTC
CDR3: CASSYGGGYNEQFF

D: NA
J: TRBJ2-2
size: NA
V: TRBV29-1
DNA: NA
CDR3: CSVTGQGYEQYFGPGTGELFF

D: TRBD1
J: TRBJ1-2
size: few
V: TRBV7-9
DNA: TGTGCCAGCAGCTTAGCAGGGGGCAGGAACTATGGCTACACCTTC
CDR3: CASSLAGGRNYGYTF

D: NA
J: TRBJ2-3
size: few
V: TRBV27
DNA: TGTGCCAGCAGTTTAAACCTCATAGATACGCAGTATTTT
CDR3: CASSLNLIDTQYF

D: NA
J: TRBJ1-5
size: few
V: TRBV10-2
DNA: TGCGCCAGCAGTGAGATCTATAGCAATCAGCCCCAGCATTTT
CDR3: CASSEIYSNQPQHF

D: NA
J: TRBJ1-1
size: NA
V: TRBV2
DNA: TGTGCCAGCAGTGTAAGGGCCCCTTACACTGAAGCTTTCTTT
CDR3: CASSVRAPYTEAFF

D: NA
J: TRBJ1-2
size: NA
V: TRBV20-1
DNA: TGCACCCTCCCTCTCCCCAGCTATGGCTACACCTTC
CDR3: CTLPLPSYGYTF

D: NA
J: TRBJ2-2
size: few
V: TRBV29-1
DNA: TGCAGCGTTGTTGGACAAAGAGGCGGGGAGCTGTTTTTT
CDR3: CSVVGQRGGELFF

D: NA
J: TRBJ2-1
size: NA
V: TRBV7-8
DNA: TGTGCCAGCAGCTTAGTAGGGTTGCCCGCCAACAATGAGCAGTTCTTC
CDR3: CASSLVGLPANNEQFF